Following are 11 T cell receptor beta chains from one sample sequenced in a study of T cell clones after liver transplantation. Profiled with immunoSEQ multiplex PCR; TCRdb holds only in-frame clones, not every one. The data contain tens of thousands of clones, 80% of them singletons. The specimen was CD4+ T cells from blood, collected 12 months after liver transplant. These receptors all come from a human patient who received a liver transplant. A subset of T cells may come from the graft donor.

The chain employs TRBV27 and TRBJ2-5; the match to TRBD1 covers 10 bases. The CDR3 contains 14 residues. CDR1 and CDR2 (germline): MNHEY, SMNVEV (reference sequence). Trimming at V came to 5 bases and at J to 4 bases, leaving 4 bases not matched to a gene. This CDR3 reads CASSRDRGPETQYF. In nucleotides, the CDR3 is TGTGCCAGCAGTCGTGACAGGGGGCCAGAGACCCAGTACTTC.

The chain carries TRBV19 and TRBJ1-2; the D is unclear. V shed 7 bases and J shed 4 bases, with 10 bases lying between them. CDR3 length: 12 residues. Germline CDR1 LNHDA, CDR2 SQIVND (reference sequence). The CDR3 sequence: CASKETTYGYTF. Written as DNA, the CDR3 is TGTGCCAGTAAGGAGACCACCTATGGCTACACCTTC. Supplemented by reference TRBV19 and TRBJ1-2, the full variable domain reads DGGITQSPKYLFRKEGQNVTLSCEQNLNHDAMYWYRQDPGQGLRLIYYSQIVNDFQKGDIAEGYSVSREKKESFPLTVTSAQKNPTAFYLCASKETTYGYTFGSGTRLTVV.

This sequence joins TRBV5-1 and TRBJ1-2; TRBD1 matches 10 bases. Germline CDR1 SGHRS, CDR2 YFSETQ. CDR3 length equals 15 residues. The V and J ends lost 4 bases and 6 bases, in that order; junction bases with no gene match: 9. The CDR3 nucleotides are TGCGCCAGCAGCCCAGGACAGGGGGTTTGGGATGGCTACACCTTC. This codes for CASSPGQGVWDGYTF.

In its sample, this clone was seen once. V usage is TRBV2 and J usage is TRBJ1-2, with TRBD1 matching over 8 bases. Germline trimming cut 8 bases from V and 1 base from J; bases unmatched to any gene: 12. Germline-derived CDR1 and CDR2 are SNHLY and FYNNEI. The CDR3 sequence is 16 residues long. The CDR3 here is CASCRQGPNFNYGYTF. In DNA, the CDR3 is TGTGCCAGCTGCCGACAGGGGCCCAACTTTAACTATGGCTACACCTTC.

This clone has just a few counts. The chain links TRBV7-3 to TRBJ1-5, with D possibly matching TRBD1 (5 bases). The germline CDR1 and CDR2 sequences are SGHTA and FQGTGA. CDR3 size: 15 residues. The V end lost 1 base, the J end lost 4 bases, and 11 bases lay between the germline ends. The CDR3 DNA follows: TGTGCCAGCAGCTTAATAGGAGGGGTTAATCAGCCCCAGCATTTT. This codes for CASSLIGGVNQPQHF.

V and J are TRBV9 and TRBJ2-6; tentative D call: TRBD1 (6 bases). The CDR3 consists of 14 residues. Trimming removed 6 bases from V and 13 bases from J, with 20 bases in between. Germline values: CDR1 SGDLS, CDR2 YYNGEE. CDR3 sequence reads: CASTSITGSHVLTF. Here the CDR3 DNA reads TGTGCCAGCACCTCTATCACAGGGTCTCATGTCCTGACTTTC.

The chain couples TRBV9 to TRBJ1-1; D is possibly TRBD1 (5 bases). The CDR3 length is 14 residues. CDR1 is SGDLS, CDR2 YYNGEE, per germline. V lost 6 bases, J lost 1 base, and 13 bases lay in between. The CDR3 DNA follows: TGTGCCAGCACCCCACAGGTGGGGAACACTGAAGCTTTCTTT. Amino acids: CASTPQVGNTEAFF.

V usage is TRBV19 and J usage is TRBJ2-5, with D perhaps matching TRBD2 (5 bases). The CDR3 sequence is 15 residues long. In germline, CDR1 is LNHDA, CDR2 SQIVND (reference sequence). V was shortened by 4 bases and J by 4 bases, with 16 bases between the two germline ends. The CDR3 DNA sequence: TGTGCCAGTAGTACCGGGATGAGGATCGGAGAGACCCAGTACTTC. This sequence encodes CASSTGMRIGETQYF.

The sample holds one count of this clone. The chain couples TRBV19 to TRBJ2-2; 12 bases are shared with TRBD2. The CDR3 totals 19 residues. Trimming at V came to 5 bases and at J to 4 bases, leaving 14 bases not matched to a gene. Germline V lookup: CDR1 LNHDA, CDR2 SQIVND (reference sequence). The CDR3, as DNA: TGTGCCAGTAGTTGGAGGGCTAGCGGGAGGGCCAGGAGCACCGGGGAGCTGTTTTTT. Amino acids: CASSWRASGRARSTGELFF. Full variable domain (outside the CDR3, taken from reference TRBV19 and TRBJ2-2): DGGITQSPKYLFRKEGQNVTLSCEQNLNHDAMYWYRQDPGQGLRLIYYSQIVNDFQKGDIAEGYSVSREKKESFPLTVTSAQKNPTAFYLCASSWRASGRARSTGELFFGEGSRLTVL.

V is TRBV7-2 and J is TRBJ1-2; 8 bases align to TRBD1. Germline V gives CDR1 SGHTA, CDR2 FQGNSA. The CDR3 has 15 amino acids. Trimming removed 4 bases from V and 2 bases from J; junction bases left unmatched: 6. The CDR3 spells CASSSRTGTNYGYTF. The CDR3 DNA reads TGTGCCAGCAGCTCGAGGACAGGGACAAACTATGGCTACACCTTC.

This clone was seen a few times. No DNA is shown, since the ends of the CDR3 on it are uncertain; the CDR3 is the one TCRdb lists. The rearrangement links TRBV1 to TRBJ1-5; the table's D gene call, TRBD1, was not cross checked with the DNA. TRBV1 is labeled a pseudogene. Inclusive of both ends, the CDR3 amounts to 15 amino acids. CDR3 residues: CTSSFGQGSNQPQHF.